A single sample gave rise to the 3 T cell receptor beta chains below, sequenced in a study of shared clonotypes between healthy human individuals (TCRdb year 2020). Library preparation used the immunoSEQ multiplex PCR assay. The table was pulled from immuneACCESS by TCRdb, which kept in-frame rearrangements only. Such tables lose some clones; where checked, under half of the loss comes from unresolved V genes, and the rest has no known cause. Counted in this sample were about 490,000 clones; roughly 85% of them appeared once. Clones ranked in the top ten supply about 12% of the sample. The material sequenced was PBMCs. The receptors derive from a woman aged 40 to 50 in good health. Some clones in this sample may be carry-over from other donors' samples.

The chain uses TRBV7-3 and TRBJ2-7; 13 bases line up with TRBD2. CDR1 and CDR2 (germline): SGHTA, FQGTGA. Unmatched junction bases numbered 4, after V lost 4 bases and J lost 7 bases. The CDR3 covers 14 residues. CDR3 nucleotides: TGTGCCAGCAGCTCCGGGACTAGCGGGACGGAGCAGTACTTC. It translates to CASSSGTSGTEQYF.

The genes are TRBV2 and TRBJ2-1; 9 nucleotides line up with TRBD2. J lost 9 bases, V lost 7 bases, and 10 bases had no gene match. This CDR3 region has 14 residues. CDR1 and CDR2 from the germline V gene are SNHLY and FYNNEI. Here the CDR3 reads CASNPGLAGVEQFF. In DNA, the CDR3 is TGTGCCAGCAACCCGGGACTAGCCGGAGTTGAGCAGTTCTTC.

The chain recombines TRBV5-6 with TRBJ2-1; TRBD2 agrees at 11 bases. Germline V gene lookup returns CDR1 SGHDT and CDR2 YYEEEE. J gave up 7 bases and V 6 bases, and 9 bases lay outside the gene matches. The CDR3 extends over 15 amino acids. The CDR3 bases are TGTGCCAGCACCTATAGCGGGAGGGCCCGAAATGAGCAGTTCTTC. Protein: CASTYSGRARNEQFF. Combining the CDR3 with reference TRBV5-6 and TRBJ2-1 gives the whole variable domain DAGVTQSPTHLIKTRGQQVTLRCSPKSGHDTVSWYQQALGQGPQFIFQYYEEEERQRGNFPDRFSGHQFPNYSSELNVNALLLGDSALYLCASTYSGRARNEQFFGPGTRLTVL.